This T cell receptor (beta chain) was found in a study of T cells expressing NK-cell markers. Whole-study context: TCR beta repertoires came from sorted CD3+CD56+NKG2C+, CD3+CD56+NKG2C- and CD3+CD56-NKG2C+ T cells.

The CDR3 consists of 15 residues. Germline CDR1 SQVTM, CDR2 ANQGSEA. As to this clonotype: What it binds is unknown.

The TCR beta cDNA came from 5'RACE template switching with UMIs. With the 5' RACE reads reprocessed, TCRdb shows one record per CDR3 protein and no DNA. The ten top clones account for 1.4%, within a sample of about 460,000 distinct CDR3 sequences. Study-level points and caveats: The study found dominant NKG2C+ clonotypes at about 1.0-8% of CD8+ T cells in over 5 donors.

The specimen was blood T cells: a sorted CD56 or NKG2C T cell subset, CD4+ or CD8+ T cells, or bulk PBMC T cells (not recorded which). This receptor was identified in a woman in her 50s in good health. V and J are TRBV29-1 and TRBJ1-1; the D gene TCRdb calls, TRBD1, cannot be checked with no DNA. CDR3 sequence reads: CSVGLSGLMNTEAFF.